Listed below are T cell receptor beta chains from one sample, sequenced in a study of blood T cell repertoires in COVID-19. Profiling relied on immunoSEQ multiplex PCR, and the TCRdb table lists in-frame clones only, not all of them. The data contain around 16,000 clones, about 87% of them singletons. The source material was peripheral blood. These receptors were obtained from a human donor in a cohort sampled during active COVID-19. Each CDR3 is given with its conserved first and last residue. The D gene is left open where the match is weak. Where a row states a size, it is once, few, many or the class of an expanded clone; other rows omit it.

- | TRBJ2-4 | - | TRBV5-1 | CASSFSLRGLAAKNIQYF | TGCGCCAGCAGCTTCTCCCTTAGGGGCTTGGCAGCCAAAAACATTCAGTACTTC
- | TRBJ1-2 | - | TRBV19 | CASSMGAVNYGYTF | TGTGCCAGTAGTATGGGGGCAGTCAACTATGGCTACACCTTC
- | TRBJ2-3 | - | TRBV2 | CASSGGAQSTDTQYF | TGTGCCAGCAGTGGCGGAGCCCAGAGCACAGATACGCAGTATTTT
- | TRBJ1-5 | - | TRBV12-3/TRBV12-4 | CASKIGTQPQHF | TGTGCCAGCAAAATCGGTACTCAGCCCCAGCATTTT
- | TRBJ2-2 | - | TRBV7-3 | CASSPVGLRNTGELFF | TGTGCCAGCAGCCCGGTGGGCCTTCGGAACACCGGGGAGCTGTTTTTT
- | TRBJ1-1 | - | TRBV5-1 | CASSLIKQQNTEAFF | TGCGCCAGCAGCTTGATAAAACAGCAGAACACTGAAGCTTTCTTT
- | TRBJ1-1 | - | TRBV19 | CASSWGDRTEAFF | TGTGCCAGTAGTTGGGGCGACAGAACTGAAGCTTTCTTT
- | TRBJ2-1 | TRBD1 | TRBV6-5 | CASGSQGSSYNEQFF | TGTGCCAGCGGATCACAGGGGAGCTCCTACAATGAGCAGTTCTTC
- | TRBJ2-3 | - | TRBV6-5 | CASSYWGQPTDTQYF | TGTGCCAGCAGTTACTGGGGGCAGCCCACAGATACGCAGTATTTT
few | TRBJ2-3 | TRBD2 | TRBV10-3 | CASGLAGTADTQYF | TGTGCCTCAGGGCTAGCGGGGACCGCAGATACGCAGTATTTT
- | TRBJ1-6 | TRBD1 | TRBV3-1/TRBV3-2 | CASSPRGPSVNSPLHF | TGTGCCAGCAGCCCCAGGGGGCCCTCCGTTAATTCACCCCTCCACTTT
few | TRBJ1-3 | - | TRBV5-5 | CASSRVIGPESNTIYF | TGTGCCAGCAGCCGGGTGATCGGCCCAGAATCAAACACCATATATTTT
- | TRBJ2-7 | - | TRBV15 | CATSRDPGYEQYF | TGTGCCACCAGCAGAGATCCGGGCTACGAGCAGTACTTC